Given below is one T cell receptor (beta chain) in context. Primers included in the PCR were 60 Vbeta and 13 Jbeta primers. This table comes from immunoSEQ multiplex PCR, and its TCRdb copy is limited to in-frame clones, with some not included. The table lists 180,000 or so clones, roughly 82% of them singletons. Germline V gene sequence: CDR1 MDHEN, CDR2 SYDVKM. V dropped 6 bases and J dropped 9; count of bases not matched to a gene: 13. The CDR3 runs to 15 residues. This sample stems from a study of cytomegalovirus exposure and HLA in healthy donors. J is TRBJ1-5 and V is TRBV28; 8 nucleotides match TRBD1. The sequence was obtained from a middle-aged man in good health and CMV-seronegative. Sequences were obtained from PBMCs. Here the CDR3 DNA reads TGTGCCAGCAGCCCCCCAGCAGGGGGCCTCGGGCCCCAGCATTTT. Translation: CASSPPAGGLGPQHF.